A single sample is the source of the 14 T cell receptor beta chains below, sequenced in a study of cytomegalovirus exposure and HLA in healthy donors. The PCR was carried out with 60 Vbeta primers and 13 Jbeta primers. Generated by immunoSEQ multiplex PCR, the TCRdb table keeps only in-frame clones and is missing some. The data contain around 200,000 clones, around 80% of them singletons. Material for sequencing was PBMCs. Receptors were obtained from a woman aged 55-69 years in good health and CMV-seropositive.

The V and J genes are TRBV7-2 and TRBJ1-5; D is uncertain. V was trimmed by 7 bases and J by 7 bases, leaving 20 bases between them. Looked up from germline, CDR1 is SGHTA and CDR2 is FQGNSA. The CDR3 covers 15 residues. The DNA for the CDR3 is TGTGCCAGCACCCCTGGCGCCAGGATCACGCAGCCCCAGCATTTT. Translation: CASTPGARITQPQHF.

V usage is TRBV5-1 and J usage is TRBJ2-7, with TRBD1 identical over 9 bases. The CDR3 totals 16 residues. The V gene end was trimmed by 4 bases and the J gene end by 4 bases; junction bases not matched to a gene: 12. Germline CDR1 reads SGHRS; CDR2 reads YFSETQ. CDR3 region: CASSDQDRGNPYEQYF. CDR3 DNA: TGCGCCAGCAGCGATCAGGACAGGGGAAACCCATACGAGCAGTACTTC.

The chain recombines TRBV7-2 with TRBJ1-1; TRBD1 matches 7 bases. With V trimmed by 3 bases and J by 4 bases, 8 bases remained unmatched. The CDR3 has 15 amino acids. The germline V gene has CDR1 SGHTA and CDR2 FQGNSA. Written as DNA, the CDR3 is TGTGCCAGCAGCTTGAGGAGGGGGCGGGTCACTGAAGCTTTCTTT. It translates to CASSLRRGRVTEAFF.

The chain has TRBV2 and TRBJ2-1, with D maybe TRBD2 (7 bases). From germline, CDR1 is SNHLY and CDR2 FYNNEI. Between the trimmed V and J ends, which lost 7 bases and 7 bases, there was a span of 26 bases. CDR3 length: 17 residues. CDR3 residues: CASILGAAGWGGNEQFF. The CDR3, as DNA: TGTGCCAGCATTCTGGGGGCCGCGGGGTGGGGAGGGAATGAGCAGTTCTTC.

The gene calls are TRBV5-1 and TRBJ2-1; D call uncertain. Trimming shortened V by 3 bases and J by 0 bases, and 13 bases separated the two germline ends. CDR1 SGHRS and CDR2 YFSETQ come from the germline V gene. The CDR3 is 16 amino acids. Here the CDR3 reads CASSSSHGSSYNEQFF. CDR3 coding DNA: TGCGCCAGCAGCTCCTCGCACGGTAGCTCCTACAATGAGCAGTTCTTC.

The chain uses TRBV23-1 and TRBJ2-7; D perhaps matches TRBD1 (6 bases). TRBV23-1 is marked as an open reading frame, function uncertain. The V gene lost 7 bases and the J gene lost 4 bases, with 20 bases spanning the gap. The CDR3 runs 15 residues. CDR3: CASTPRAGDQYEQYF. For the CDR3, the DNA is TGCGCCAGCACGCCTCGGGCAGGGGATCAATACGAGCAGTACTTC.

The chain joins TRBV9 to TRBJ2-5, with 13 bases matching TRBD2. Germline V gives CDR1 SGDLS, CDR2 YYNGEE. Germline trimming cut 4 bases from V and 4 bases from J; bases unmatched to any gene: 7. The CDR3 covers 16 residues. CDR3 bases: TGTGCCAGCAGCCGTCAACTAGCGGGGGGGACAGAGACCCAGTACTTC. This gives the protein CASSRQLAGGTETQYF.

The rearrangement joins TRBV14 to TRBJ2-7; 10 bases align to TRBD2. The CDR3 loop spans 15 amino acids. V trimming: 1 base; J trimming: 3 bases; junction bases outside the gene matches: 3. Germline CDR1 SGHDN, CDR2 FVKESK. The chain's CDR3 is CASSQATSGHYEQYF. CDR3 DNA: TGTGCCAGCAGCCAAGCGACTAGCGGGCACTACGAGCAGTACTTC. Variable domain in full (rest from reference TRBV14 and TRBJ2-7): EAGVTQFPSHSVIEKGQTVTLRCDPISGHDNLYWYRRVMGKEIKFLLHFVKESKQDESGMPNNRFLAERTGGTYSTLKVQPAELEDSGVYFCASSQATSGHYEQYFGPGTRLTVT.

This chain connects TRBV19 to TRBJ1-5, with TRBD1 as a possible D gene (6 bases). Trimming pared 5 bases from V and 3 bases from J, leaving 11 bases between. Germline CDR1 is LNHDA and CDR2 is SQIVND (reference sequence). This CDR3 has 14 residues. DNA for the CDR3: TGTGCCAGTAGTCCCCGGGACAACAATCAGCCCCAGCATTTT. It yields the protein CASSPRDNNQPQHF.

The rearrangement links TRBV7-9 to TRBJ2-2; D not certain. Germline V gene sequence: CDR1 SEHNR, CDR2 FQNEAQ (reference sequence). V lost 5 bases and J 4 bases, leaving 14 bases between the germline ends. There are 15 residues in the CDR3. The CDR3 loop reads CASSPKERITGELFF. In DNA, the CDR3 is TGTGCCAGCAGCCCAAAGGAGAGGATCACCGGGGAGCTGTTTTTT.

The chain joins TRBV7-6 to TRBJ1-4, with D possibly being TRBD1 (5 bases). From germline, CDR1 is SGHVS and CDR2 FNYEAQ. Trimming took 6 bases from V and 0 from J, leaving 8 bases between them. The CDR3 loop spans 14 amino acids. The CDR3 nucleotides read TGTGCCAGCAGTCTGACAGCAACTAATGAAAAACTGTTTTTT. Its protein is CASSLTATNEKLFF.

The V gene is TRBV19, the J gene TRBJ2-2; the D is unclear. V gave up 5 bases and J gave up 5 bases, with 12 bases separating them. This CDR3 has 14 residues. Looked up from germline, CDR1 is LNHDA and CDR2 is SQIVND (reference sequence). The CDR3 bases are TGTGCCAGTAGTGCATATAACCGGACCGGGGAGCTGTTTTTT. It specifies CASSAYNRTGELFF.

Regarding this clone: The same CDR3 arises from other DNA sequences in this sample as well. V gene TRBV5-1 combines with J gene TRBJ2-7; D gene unclear. CDR1 SGHRS and CDR2 YFSETQ come from the germline V gene. The CDR3 consists of 12 residues. The germline V and J ends were trimmed by 4 bases and 0 bases, with 5 bases remaining between them. In DNA form, the CDR3 reads TGCGCCAGCAGCCTGTCCTCCTACGAGCAGTACTTC. Translation gives CASSLSSYEQYF. The complete variable domain, with remaining parts taken from reference TRBV5-1 and TRBJ2-7, reads KAGVTQTPRYLIKTRGQQVTLSCSPISGHRSVSWYQQTPGQGLQFLFEYFSETQRNKGNFPGRFSGRQFSNSRSEMNVSTLELGDSALYLCASSLSSYEQYFGPGTRLTVT.

This clone has more than one count but fewer than ten. V and J are TRBV7-2 and TRBJ2-3, with a possible D match to TRBD1 (5 bases). The CDR3 runs 12 residues. Germline assignment: CDR1 SGHTA and CDR2 FQGNSA. V lost 5 bases to trimming and J lost 8 bases, with 11 bases between them. The CDR3 DNA reads TGTGCCAGCAGCCTCAGGGTCGGTACGCAGTATTTT. Translated, it gives CASSLRVGTQYF.